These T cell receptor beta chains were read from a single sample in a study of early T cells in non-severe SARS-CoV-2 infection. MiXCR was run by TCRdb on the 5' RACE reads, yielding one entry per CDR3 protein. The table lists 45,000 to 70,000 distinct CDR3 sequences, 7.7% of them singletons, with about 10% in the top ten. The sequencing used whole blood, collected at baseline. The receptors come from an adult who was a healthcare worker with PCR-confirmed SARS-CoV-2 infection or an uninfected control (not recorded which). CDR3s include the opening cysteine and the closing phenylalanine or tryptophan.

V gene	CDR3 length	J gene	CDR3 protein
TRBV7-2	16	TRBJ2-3	CASSPATGRPADTQYF
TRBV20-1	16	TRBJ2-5	CSARDSGGTSVETQYF
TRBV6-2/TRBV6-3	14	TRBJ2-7	CASSPQGSSYEQYF
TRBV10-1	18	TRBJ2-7	CASRGPGTSGRNSYEQYF
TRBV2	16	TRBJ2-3	CASSLAGGTSTDTQYF
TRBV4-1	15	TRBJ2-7	CASSQDLLWRYEQYF
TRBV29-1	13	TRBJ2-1	CSARAEGRGEQFF
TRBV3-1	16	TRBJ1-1	CASSQEYSHPNTEAFF
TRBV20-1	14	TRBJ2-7	CSAVGGRVTYEQYF
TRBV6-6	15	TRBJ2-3	CASSYSAGARDTQYF
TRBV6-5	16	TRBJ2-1	CASSSQTSGGYNEQFF
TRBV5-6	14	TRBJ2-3	CASSFRQGADTQYF
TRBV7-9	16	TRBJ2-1	CASSPNLAGRRDEQFF
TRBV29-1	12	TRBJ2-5	CSVDEGTETQYF
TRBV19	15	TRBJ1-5	CASSVGHYSNQPQHF
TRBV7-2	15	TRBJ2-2	CASSLGLAASGELFF
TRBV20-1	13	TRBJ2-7	CSAETSPNYEQYF
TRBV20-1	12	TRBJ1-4	CSARDESEKLFF
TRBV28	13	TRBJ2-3	CASSLGGTDTQYF
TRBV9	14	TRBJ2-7	CASNRDLFSYEQYF
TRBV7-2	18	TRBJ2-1	CASSLKPQGLASYNEQFF
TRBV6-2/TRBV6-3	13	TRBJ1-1	CASSRDGGTEAFF
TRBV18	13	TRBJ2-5	CASSPGQQETQYF
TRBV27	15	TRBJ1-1	CASRTLDRAGTEAFF
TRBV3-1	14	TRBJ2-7	CASSQIDASYEQYF
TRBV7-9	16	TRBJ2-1	CASSPQTSGLYNEQFF
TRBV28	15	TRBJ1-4	CASSSTGATNEKLFF
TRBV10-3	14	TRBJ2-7	CAIGTSGTVYEQYF
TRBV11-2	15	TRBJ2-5	CASSPGSSDLETQYF